This T cell receptor beta chain was captured by sequencing in a study of identical twins. Whole-study findings and limits: Modeled out-of-frame TCR alpha sharing in monozygotic twins fell below observed levels. Researchers caution that invariant MAIT and iNKT cells could partly confound zero-insertion analyses.

As to this clonotype: Its antigen is still unknown.

TCRdb used MiXCR to reprocess the 5' RACE reads, holding one entry per CDR3 protein. The sample consists of approximately 670,000 distinct CDR3 sequences, around 6.1% of them appearing once. Sequencing input: naive T cells sorted from blood. The sequence derives from a man younger than 30 in good health.

CDR3 bases: TGCAGTGCCATAAGAGCTAGCGGTCAAGAGACCCAGTACTTC. Protein: CSAIRASGQETQYF. V usage is TRBV20-1 and J usage is TRBJ2-5; 7 nucleotides align to TRBD2. V lost 6 bases, J lost 2 bases, and 9 bases stayed unmatched. The CDR3 is 14 residues long. Germline values: CDR1 DFQATT, CDR2 SNEGSKA (reference sequence).